This paragraph reports one T cell receptor (beta chain). This receptor's antigen is unknown. Per-base qualities were not stored, and no clone one base away is much larger. The data were taken from a study of T-cell reconstitution after alpha-beta-depleted transplantation in children (dated by TCRdb to the mid-2010s). General notes on the study: T-cell immune reconstitution after TCRalphabeta/CD19-depleted allogeneic hematopoietic cell transplantation in children was quantitatively tracked in the study by means of TCR repertoire profiling. General study outcomes and caveats: Apparently early alphabetaT-cell count recovery about two months after transplant reportedly relied on only several hundred rapidly expanded clones derived from non-depleted graft cells. The high TCRbeta diversity at day 60 in some patients was ascribed to recipient T cells and intrathymic progenitors that had survived conditioning. Hyperexpanded clone frequencies declined over subsequent months; after one year, T-cell counts and TCRbeta diversity were mostly attributed to newly produced T cells.

From the cysteine up to the phenylalanine, the CDR3 has a length of 16 residues. Left in the record is the CDR3 DNA by itself, 48 bases read in frame from the first base. V is cut by 4 bases and J by 4 bases, and the space between the germline ends is 18 bases. Based on the germline V gene (reference sequence), the CDR1 and CDR2 sequences are LNHNV and YYDKDF. In the paper's terms, the treatment or condition label means: allogeneic hematopoietic cell transplantation with graft depleted of TCRalphabeta T cells and CD19 B cells. TCRalphabeta/CD19-depleted allogeneic hematopoietic cell grafts were given to the transplant recipients, all of whom were children. Receptors were amplified or captured by PCR. TCRdb names Illumina HiSeq 2500 as the instrument used. To normalize quantification of the TCRbeta repertoire, the TCR libraries were built with molecular barcoding that relied on unique molecular identifiers. The raw public reads went through TCRdb reprocessing: fastp at Q25, MiXCR clone calling, in-frame beta chains kept. Here each entry gathers all rows of one CDR3 protein and keeps the most common genes and DNA. The table for this sample lists fewer than 150,000 distinct CDR3 sequences; 23% of them were counted only once. About 10% of the sample rests with the top ten.

The TCR originated in a male patient between 2 and 15 years old who had a stem cell transplant for chronic granulomatous disease, so the T cells may come from the graft donor. The V gene is TRBV15 and the J gene is TRBJ2-3; the best D guess is TRBD2, with 6 bases matching. The starting material was PBMCs, mostly from graft donor cells, obtained 180 days after TCRalphabeta/CD19-depleted stem cell transplant. CDR3 protein: CATSTPGLANADTQYF. The DNA sequence is as follows: TGTGCCACCAGCACTCCAGGGCTAGCGAACGCAGATACGCAGTATTTT.